The T cell receptor (beta chain) described here comes from a study of T cells in Graves' hyperthyroidism and ophthalmopathy (dated by TCRdb to between 2018 and 2021). Study-level background: Peripheral blood was collected at initial diagnosis, before any treatment. A discovery cohort of 95 to 100 patients, about 44 with Graves' ophthalmopathy and 55 to 60 with stable Graves' hyperthyroidism, was used to find distinguishing TCR V-J signatures. An independent validation cohort of fewer than 20 hyperthyroidism patients and 17 patients who later progressed to ophthalmopathy tested prospective prediction of ophthalmopathy. The 75 to 100 discovery patients were randomly split 7:3 into training and test sets. Thyroid tissue and blood T-cell repertoires from six Graves' hyperthyroidism patients were also compared in the study. Once sampling was done, hyperthyroidism patients were given methimazole at a starting dose of 30 mg daily, whereas ophthalmopathy patients were given high-dose intravenous methylprednisolone. TCR Vbeta CDR3 sequencing of 130 to 150 peripheral blood samples (over 40 ophthalmopathy, over 70 hyperthyroidism and 17 progressor patients) is reported in the paper.

Here is what the overall study found, with its caveats: During validation, the model predicted progression to ophthalmopathy a median of about 5.9 months ahead of onset, with around 70% sensitivity and more than 72% specificity. No statistical method was used to set the sample size in advance, and investigators knew the group allocation. In cross-validation, a model built on a 13 V-J signature told ophthalmopathy apart from stable hyperthyroidism with approximately 91% sensitivity and about 81% specificity, and in testing the same model reached 80%/75%. Most expanded thyroid clonotypes (frequency above 0.001) were also detected in blood, suggesting blood repertoires may reflect thyroid immune responses.

The germline V gene (reference sequence) sets CDR1 to MNHEY and CDR2 to SMNVEV. Compared with germline, V lacks 3 bases and J lacks 3 bases; bases without a gene match: 5. The CDR3 spans 16 residues, from the cysteine through the phenylalanine. The DNA shown is the 48-base CDR3, in frame from base 1. A word on this clonotype: Its antigen has not been determined. Base-call qualities are not available, and no considerably larger clone is one nucleotide away.

The TCR beta CDR3 regions were amplified from RNA transcripts. The first round of RT-PCR for the TCR CDR3 was performed with the HTBI primer set and the Qiagen OneStep RT-PCR kit. Libraries were constructed in a second round of multiplex PCR, after which size selection and purification were performed. Paired-end sequencing of the libraries was performed with 100 bp reads on an Illumina HiSeq2000. As for the authors' bioinformatics: Raw data were processed with SOAPnuke, discarding reads with adapters, uncalled bases, mean Phred below 15, or no exact constant-primer or identifier match. COPE v1.2.5 was used to merge the high-quality paired reads, and each unique nucleotide sequence was defined as a clonotype. MiTCR v1.1 was used to align clonotypes to the IMGT TRBV, TRBD and TRBJ reference segments. Analysis was restricted to V-J combinations with a frequency above 0.0001, which covered roughly 99% of repertoires. A TCS score was defined as the ratio between F50 (clonal expansion) and ExV (chaos), using BLOSUM62-based TCRdist between CDR3 peptides within each V-J. Welch's t-statistics and random forest reduced around 550 V-J features to 13, which were used in a naive Bayes classifier (R e1071). Thyroid-blood repertoire similarity was quantified with the Morisita-Horn index. TCRdb took the public reads, trimmed them with fastp at Q25, ran MiXCR for clone calling and kept in-frame beta chains. For every CDR3 protein sequence, its rows merge into one entry that carries the most common genes and DNA. The V and J calls were not made by the authors but by TCRdb's processing. For this sample the table gives roughly 700,000 distinct CDR3 sequences, of which roughly a third were detected only once. The top ten clones comprise around a third of the sample.

Graves' hyperthyroidism was defined as stable when no progression to ophthalmopathy occurred over 18 months of follow-up. Hyperthyroidism patients were newly diagnosed, had a disease duration of under 2 months, and were aged 18 to 65 years. Any patient with an uncontrolled infection, another autoimmune disease, pregnancy or lactation was excluded. Clinical symptoms, serum thyroxine and TRAb, thyroid ultrasound, and orbital computed tomography formed the basis for the diagnoses. Ficoll-Paque density gradient centrifugation was used to isolate PBMCs from approximately 11 ml of fresh peripheral blood. Total RNA was extracted with Trizol reagent, and quality was checked on an Agilent 2100 Bioanalyzer.

The rearrangement combines TRBV27 with TRBJ1-6; 7 bases in the junction line up with TRBD1. The sequence was obtained from a woman in her forties with Graves' hyperthyroidism. Sequencing used blood. The CDR3 region has the sequence CASSFRGELYNSPLHF. The nucleotide sequence is TGTGCCAGCAGTTTCAGGGGGGAGCTCTATAATTCACCCCTCCACTTT.